The present TCR beta chain was sequenced within a study of T cell responses to AZD1222 COVID-19 vaccine. Trimming removed 7 bases from V and 4 bases from J, with 13 bases in between. From germline, CDR1 is MGHDK and CDR2 SYGVNS. CDR3 size: 13 residues. Sequencing used immunoSEQ multiplex PCR; TCRdb keeps in-frame clones, though not all of them. The table lists 130,000 or so clones, about 91% of them singletons. The specimen was peripheral blood, collected on day 0 of AZD1222 vaccination. The gene calls are TRBV25-1 and TRBJ1-1; D ambiguous. The TCR comes from an adult in good health. The CDR3 spells CASIPSGITEAFF. CDR3 in DNA: TGTGCCAGCATTCCTTCGGGGATCACTGAAGCTTTCTTT.